This TCR beta chain was identified in a study of cytomegalovirus exposure and HLA in healthy donors. The PCR contained 60 Vbeta and 13 Jbeta primers. Methods used by the authors: A later analysis counted 80 million or so unique TCR beta chains, some 11 million shared. Sequencing used immunoSEQ multiplex PCR; TCRdb keeps in-frame clones, though not all of them. V and J calls and clone size are given by that table; D and trimming were obtained from the DNA. The sample gives some 130,000 clones, 80% of which show up once; 2.5% to 3% is in the top ten. For this clone: Its target is not known.

Study-wide results and caveats: Cytomegalovirus status, reportedly, was diagnosed with high specificity and sensitivity by the classifier. The study labeled under 200 TCR beta chains cytomegalovirus-associated. Using a false discovery rate of 0.05, a later analysis showed that 15,000 to 20,000 TCR beta sequences were associated with HLA alleles.

Germline V gene lookup returns CDR1 GTSNPN and CDR2 SVGIG (reference sequence). CDR3 size: 16 residues. V shed 1 base and J 8 bases; nucleotides not matched to a gene: 10. The V gene is TRBV30, the J gene TRBJ1-6, with 8 nucleotides matching TRBD1. This sequence was found in a man aged 25-45 years in good health and CMV-seronegative. Sequenced: PBMCs. CDR3 DNA sequence: TGTGCCTGGAGTGATCTGGGACAGGTCGATTATTCACCCCTCCACTTT. It yields the protein CAWSDLGQVDYSPLHF.